This T cell receptor beta chain was captured in a study of T cells in Graves' hyperthyroidism and ophthalmopathy. On the study more broadly: Specimen type is peripheral blood, collected at initial diagnosis prior to any treatment.

Template material for amplifying TCR beta CDR3 regions consisted of RNA transcripts. TCR CDR3 underwent first-round RT-PCR with the HTBI primer set. TCRdb analysed the multiplex PCR reads with MiXCR anew, one entry per CDR3 protein. The sample has roughly 100,000 distinct CDR3 sequences; over 50% are singletons. Remarks on this clonotype: The junction and the germline gene differ at one end; a read error may be behind it.

CDR3 length: 14 residues. CDR1 SGHTA and CDR2 FQGTGA come from the germline V gene. Extraction of PBMCs used 9 to 10 ml of fresh peripheral blood. The sequence came from a middle-aged woman with Graves' hyperthyroidism. The chain carries TRBV7-3 and TRBJ2-5; 10 positions match TRBD1. The specimen was blood. CDR3 in amino acids: CASRDRGAHETQRF. The CDR3 region has the DNA TGTGCCAGCAGGGACAGGGGGGCCCACGAGACCCAGCGCTTC.